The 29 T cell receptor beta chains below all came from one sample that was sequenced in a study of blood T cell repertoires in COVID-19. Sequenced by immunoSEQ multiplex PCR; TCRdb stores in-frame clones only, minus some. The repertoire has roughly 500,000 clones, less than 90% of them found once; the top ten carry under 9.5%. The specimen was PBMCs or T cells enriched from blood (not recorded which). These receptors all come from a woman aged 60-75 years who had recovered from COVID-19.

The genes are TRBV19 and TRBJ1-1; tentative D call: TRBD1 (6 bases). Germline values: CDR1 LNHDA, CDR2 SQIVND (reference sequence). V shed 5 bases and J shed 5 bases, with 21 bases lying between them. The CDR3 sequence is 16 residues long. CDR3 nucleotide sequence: TGTGCCAGTAGTCCGTACCCCCGGGACACTGGGACTGAAGCTTTCTTT. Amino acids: CASSPYPRDTGTEAFF.

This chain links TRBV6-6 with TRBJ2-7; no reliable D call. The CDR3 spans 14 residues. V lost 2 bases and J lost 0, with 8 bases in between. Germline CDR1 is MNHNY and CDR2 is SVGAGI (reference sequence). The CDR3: CASSYSPSSYEQYV. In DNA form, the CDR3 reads TGTGCCAGCAGTTACAGTCCGAGCTCCTACGAGCAGTACGTC.

The CDR3 DNA is TGTGCCAGCAGCTTGAGGAGCGGGGGGTCCTACAATGAGCAGTTCTTC. It codes for CASSLRSGGSYNEQFF. This chain uses TRBV5-4 with TRBJ2-1; TRBD2 matches 9 bases. Germline-derived CDR1 and CDR2 are SGHNT and YYREEE (reference sequence). The junction had 3 bases not matched to a gene; V was cut back by 1 base and J by 1 base. The CDR3 has 16 amino acids.

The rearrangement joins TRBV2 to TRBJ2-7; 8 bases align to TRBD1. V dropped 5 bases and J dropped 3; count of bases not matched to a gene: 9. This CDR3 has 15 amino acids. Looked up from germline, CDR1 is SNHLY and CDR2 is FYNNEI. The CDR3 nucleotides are TGTGCCAGCAGTCTCGGACAGGGCTACGACTACGAGCAGTACTTC. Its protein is CASSLGQGYDYEQYF.

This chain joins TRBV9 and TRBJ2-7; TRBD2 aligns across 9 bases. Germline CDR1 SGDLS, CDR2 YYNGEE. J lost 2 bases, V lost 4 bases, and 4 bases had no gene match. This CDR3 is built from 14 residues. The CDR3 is CASSPSGEAYEQYF. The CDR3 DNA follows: TGTGCCAGCAGCCCTAGCGGGGAGGCCTACGAGCAGTACTTC.

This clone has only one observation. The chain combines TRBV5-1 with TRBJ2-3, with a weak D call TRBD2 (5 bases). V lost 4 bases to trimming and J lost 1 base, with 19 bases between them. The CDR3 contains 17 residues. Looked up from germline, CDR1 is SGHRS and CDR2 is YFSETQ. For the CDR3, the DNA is TGCGCCAGCAGCCGCCCGAGGTGGGAGATTGGCACAGATACGCAGTATTTT. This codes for CASSRPRWEIGTDTQYF.

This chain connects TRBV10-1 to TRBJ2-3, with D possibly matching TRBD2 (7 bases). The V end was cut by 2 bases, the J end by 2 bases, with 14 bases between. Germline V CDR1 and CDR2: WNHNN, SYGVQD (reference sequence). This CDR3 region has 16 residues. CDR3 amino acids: CASSERGGGLTDTQYF. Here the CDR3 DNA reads TGCGCCAGCAGTGAGAGGGGCGGGGGCCTCACAGATACGCAGTATTTT.

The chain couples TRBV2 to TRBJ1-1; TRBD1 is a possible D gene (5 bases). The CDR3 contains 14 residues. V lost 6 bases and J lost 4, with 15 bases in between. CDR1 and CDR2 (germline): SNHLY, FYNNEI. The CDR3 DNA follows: TGTGCCAGCAGGGAAAGGGGTCAGAGCACTGAAGCTTTCTTT. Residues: CASRERGQSTEAFF.

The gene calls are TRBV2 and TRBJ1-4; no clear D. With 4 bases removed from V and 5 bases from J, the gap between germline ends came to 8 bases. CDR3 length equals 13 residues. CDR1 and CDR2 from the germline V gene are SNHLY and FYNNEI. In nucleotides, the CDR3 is TGTGCCAGCAGTGGACACGTCAATGAAAAACTGTTTTTT. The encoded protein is CASSGHVNEKLFF.

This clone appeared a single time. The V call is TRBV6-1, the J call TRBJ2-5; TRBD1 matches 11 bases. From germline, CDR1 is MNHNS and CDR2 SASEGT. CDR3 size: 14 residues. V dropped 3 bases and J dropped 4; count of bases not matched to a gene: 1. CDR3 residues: CASSEGTGGETQYF. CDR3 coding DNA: TGTGCCAGCAGTGAGGGGACAGGGGGAGAGACCCAGTACTTC.

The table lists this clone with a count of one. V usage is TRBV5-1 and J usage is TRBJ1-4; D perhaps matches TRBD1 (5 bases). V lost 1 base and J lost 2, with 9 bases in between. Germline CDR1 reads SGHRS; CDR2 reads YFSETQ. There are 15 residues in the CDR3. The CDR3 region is CASSLSGGTNEKLFF. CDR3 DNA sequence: TGCGCCAGCAGCTTGAGCGGGGGGACTAATGAAAAACTGTTTTTT.

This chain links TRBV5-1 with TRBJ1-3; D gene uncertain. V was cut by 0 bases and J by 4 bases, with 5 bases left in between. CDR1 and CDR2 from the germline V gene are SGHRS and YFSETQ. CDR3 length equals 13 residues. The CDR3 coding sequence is TGCGCCAGCAGCTTGGACAGCGGAAACACCATATATTTT. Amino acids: CASSLDSGNTIYF.

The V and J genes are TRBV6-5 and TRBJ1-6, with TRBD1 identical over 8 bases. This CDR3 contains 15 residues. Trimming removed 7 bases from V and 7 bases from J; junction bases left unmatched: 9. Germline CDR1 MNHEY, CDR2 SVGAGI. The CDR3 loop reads CASTPTGAYNSPLHF. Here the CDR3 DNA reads TGTGCCAGCACCCCGACAGGGGCGTACAATTCACCCCTCCACTTT.

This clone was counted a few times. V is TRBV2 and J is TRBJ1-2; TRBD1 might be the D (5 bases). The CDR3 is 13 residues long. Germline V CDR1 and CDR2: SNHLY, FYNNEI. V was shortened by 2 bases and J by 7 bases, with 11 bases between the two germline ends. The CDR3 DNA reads TGTGCCAGCAGTGAAAGGGCAGGGTCTGGCTACACCTTC. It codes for CASSERAGSGYTF. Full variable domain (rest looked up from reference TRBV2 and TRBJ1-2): EPEVTQTPSHQVTQMGQEVILRCVPISNHLYFYWYRQILGQKVEFLVSFYNNEISEKSEIFDDQFSVERPDGSNFTLKIRSTKLEDSAMYFCASSERAGSGYTFGSGTRLTVV.

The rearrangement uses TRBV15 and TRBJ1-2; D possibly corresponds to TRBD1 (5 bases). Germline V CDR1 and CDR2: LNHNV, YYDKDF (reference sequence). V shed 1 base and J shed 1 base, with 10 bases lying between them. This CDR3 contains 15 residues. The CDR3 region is CATSRGEGVNYGYTF. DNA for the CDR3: TGTGCCACCAGCAGAGGGGAAGGGGTTAACTATGGCTACACCTTC.

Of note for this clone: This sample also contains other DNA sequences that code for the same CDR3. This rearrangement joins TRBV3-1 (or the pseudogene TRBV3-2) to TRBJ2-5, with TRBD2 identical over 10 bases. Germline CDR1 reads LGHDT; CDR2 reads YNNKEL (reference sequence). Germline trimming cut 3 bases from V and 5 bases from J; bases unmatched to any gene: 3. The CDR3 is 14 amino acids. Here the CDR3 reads CASSQGGLAETQYF. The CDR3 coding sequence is TGTGCCAGCAGCCAGGGGGGACTAGCGGAGACCCAGTACTTC.

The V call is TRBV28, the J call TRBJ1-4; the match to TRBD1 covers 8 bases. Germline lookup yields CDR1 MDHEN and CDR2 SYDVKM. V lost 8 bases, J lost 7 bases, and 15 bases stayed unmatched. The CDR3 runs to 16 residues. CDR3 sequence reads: CASGRDRRRRGEKLFF. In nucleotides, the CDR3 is TGTGCCAGCGGACGGGACAGGAGACGGCGGGGTGAAAAACTGTTTTTT.

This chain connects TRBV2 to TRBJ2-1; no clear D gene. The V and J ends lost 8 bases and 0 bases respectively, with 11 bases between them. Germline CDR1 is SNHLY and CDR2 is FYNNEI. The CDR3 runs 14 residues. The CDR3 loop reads CASARTSSYNEQFF. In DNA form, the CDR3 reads TGTGCCAGCGCACGTACAAGCTCCTACAATGAGCAGTTCTTC.

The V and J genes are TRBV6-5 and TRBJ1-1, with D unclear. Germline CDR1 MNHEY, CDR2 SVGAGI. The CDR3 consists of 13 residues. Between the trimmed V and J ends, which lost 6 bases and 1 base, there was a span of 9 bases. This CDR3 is CASSLNRNTEAFF. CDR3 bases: TGTGCCAGCAGCCTCAACAGGAACACTGAAGCTTTCTTT.

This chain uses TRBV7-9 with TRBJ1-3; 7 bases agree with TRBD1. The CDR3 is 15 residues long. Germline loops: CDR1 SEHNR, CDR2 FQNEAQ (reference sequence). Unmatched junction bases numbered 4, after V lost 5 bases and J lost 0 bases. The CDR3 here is CASSPRQGSGNTIYF. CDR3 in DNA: TGTGCCAGCAGCCCCCGACAGGGCTCTGGAAACACCATATATTTT.

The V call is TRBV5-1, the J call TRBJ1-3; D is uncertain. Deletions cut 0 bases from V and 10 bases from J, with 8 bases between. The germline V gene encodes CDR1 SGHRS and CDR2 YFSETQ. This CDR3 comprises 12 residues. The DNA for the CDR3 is TGCGCCAGCAGCTTGGGCGGTAAGACCATATATTTT. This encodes CASSLGGKTIYF.

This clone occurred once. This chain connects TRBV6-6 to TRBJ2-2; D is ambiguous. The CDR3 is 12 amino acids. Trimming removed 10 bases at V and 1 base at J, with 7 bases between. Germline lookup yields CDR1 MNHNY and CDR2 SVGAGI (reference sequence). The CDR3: CAIAENTGELFF. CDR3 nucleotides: TGTGCCATAGCAGAGAACACCGGGGAGCTGTTTTTT.

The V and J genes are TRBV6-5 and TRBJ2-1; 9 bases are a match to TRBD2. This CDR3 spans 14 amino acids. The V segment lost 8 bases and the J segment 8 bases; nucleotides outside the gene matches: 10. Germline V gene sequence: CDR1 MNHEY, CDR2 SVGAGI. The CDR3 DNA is TGTGCCAGCTCATCTGCGGGGGGGCTCGATGAGCAGTTCTTC. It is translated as CASSSAGGLDEQFF.

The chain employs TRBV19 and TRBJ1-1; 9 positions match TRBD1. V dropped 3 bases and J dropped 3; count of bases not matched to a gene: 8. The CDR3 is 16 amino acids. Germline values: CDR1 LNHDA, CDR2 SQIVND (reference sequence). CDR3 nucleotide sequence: TGTGCCAGTAGTATCCCCGGACAGGGGAGGGACACTGAAGCTTTCTTT. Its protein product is CASSIPGQGRDTEAFF.

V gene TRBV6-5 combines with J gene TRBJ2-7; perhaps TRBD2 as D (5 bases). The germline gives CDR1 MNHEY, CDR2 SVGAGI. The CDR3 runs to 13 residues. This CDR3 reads CANSTIASYEQYV. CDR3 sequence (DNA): TGTGCCAACAGTACCATAGCGAGCTACGAGCAGTACGTC.

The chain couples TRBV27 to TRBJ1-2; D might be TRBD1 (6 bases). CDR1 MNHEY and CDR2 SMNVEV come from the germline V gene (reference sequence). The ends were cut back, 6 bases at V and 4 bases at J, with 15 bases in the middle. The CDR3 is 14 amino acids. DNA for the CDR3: TGTGCCAGCAGGGGAACCGGGACACTCTATGGCTACACCTTC. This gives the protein CASRGTGTLYGYTF.

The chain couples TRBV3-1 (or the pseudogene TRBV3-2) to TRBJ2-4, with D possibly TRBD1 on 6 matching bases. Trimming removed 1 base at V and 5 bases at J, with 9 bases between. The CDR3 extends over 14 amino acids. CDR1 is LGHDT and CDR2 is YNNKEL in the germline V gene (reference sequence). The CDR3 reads CASSQGYRENIQYF. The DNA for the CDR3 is TGTGCCAGCAGCCAAGGCTACAGGGAAAACATTCAGTACTTC.

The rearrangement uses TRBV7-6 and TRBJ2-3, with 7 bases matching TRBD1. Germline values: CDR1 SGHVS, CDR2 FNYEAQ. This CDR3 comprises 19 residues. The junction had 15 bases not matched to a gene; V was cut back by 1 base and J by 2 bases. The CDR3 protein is CASSLGPLRGGLSTDTQYF. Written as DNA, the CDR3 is TGTGCCAGCAGCTTAGGACCCCTCCGAGGGGGCTTATCCACAGATACGCAGTATTTT.

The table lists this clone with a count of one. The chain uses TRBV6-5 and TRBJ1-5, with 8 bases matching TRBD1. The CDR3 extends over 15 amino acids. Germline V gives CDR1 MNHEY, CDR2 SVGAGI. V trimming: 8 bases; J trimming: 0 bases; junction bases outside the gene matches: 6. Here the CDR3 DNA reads TGTGCCAGCCTCGGGACAGGCGGTAGCAATCAGCCCCAGCATTTT. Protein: CASLGTGGSNQPQHF.